One sample yielded the 22 T cell receptor beta chains listed below, sequenced in a study of T cell changes during pregnancy in multiple sclerosis. Data came from immunoSEQ multiplex PCR; TCRdb stores just in-frame clones and leaves some out. Of around 63,000 clones in the sample, 75% to 95% are singletons; the top ten hold 2% to 2.5%. This material consisted of peripheral blood, taken in the third trimester of pregnancy. These TCRs come from a female donor in good health, enrolled as a control in a pregnancy study.

In DNA form, the CDR3 reads TGTGCCAGCTCACCGACTGAAGCCTACGAGCAGTACTTC. It codes for CASSPTEAYEQYF. The genes are TRBV18 and TRBJ2-7; D is unclear. This CDR3 is 13 amino acids long. V lost 3 bases, J lost 2 bases, and 8 bases lay in between. CDR1 and CDR2 from the germline V gene are KGHSH and LQKENI. The variable domain in full, with the rest retrieved from reference TRBV18 and TRBJ2-7, is NAGVMQNPRHLVRRRGQEARLRCSPMKGHSHVYWYRQLPEEGLKFMVYLQKENIIDESGMPKERFSAEFPKEGPSILRIQQVVRGDSAAYFCASSPTEAYEQYFGPGTRLTVT.

The V and J genes are TRBV5-4 and TRBJ1-4; a possible D gene is TRBD1 (5 bases). This CDR3 is 15 amino acids long. V gave up 0 bases and J gave up 5 bases, with 11 bases separating them. Germline CDR1 SGHNT, CDR2 YYREEE (reference sequence). The CDR3 sequence: CASSLDGRGNEKLFF. The CDR3 coding sequence is TGTGCCAGCAGCTTGGATGGGAGGGGCAATGAAAAACTGTTTTTT. The variable domain in full, with the rest retrieved from reference TRBV5-4 and TRBJ1-4, is ETGVTQSPTHLIKTRGQQVTLRCSSQSGHNTVSWYQQALGQGPQFIFQYYREEENGRGNFPPRFSGLQFPNYSSELNVNALELDDSALYLCASSLDGRGNEKLFFGSGTQLSVL.

The V call is TRBV12-2, the J call TRBJ2-7; the DNA was not used to check the table's D call, TRBD2. TRBV12-2 is flagged as a pseudogene. The CDR3 is 12 amino acids. In DNA form, the CDR3 reads TGTGCAAGTCGCTCTGTAGACTACGAGCAGTACTTC. It yields the protein CASRSVDYEQYF.

This chain connects TRBV7-6 to TRBJ1-1, with TRBD1 as a possible D gene (5 bases). Germline CDR1 SGHVS, CDR2 FNYEAQ. Trimming took 3 bases from V and 7 from J, leaving 21 bases between them. CDR3 size: 16 residues. The CDR3 sequence: CASSFTPSDNYVEAFF. For the CDR3, the DNA is TGTGCCAGCAGCTTCACTCCCTCGGACAATTATGTTGAAGCTTTCTTT. Full variable domain (missing parts from reference TRBV7-6 and TRBJ1-1): GAGVSQSPRYKVTKRGQDVALRCDPISGHVSLYWYRQALGQGPEFLTYFNYEAQQDKSGLPNDRFSAERPEGSISTLTIQRTEQRDSAMYRCASSFTPSDNYVEAFFGQGTRLTVV.

V is TRBV27 and J is TRBJ2-5; 7 bases agree with TRBD2. Trimming at V came to 2 bases and at J to 7 bases, leaving 4 bases not matched to a gene. The germline V gene has CDR1 MNHEY and CDR2 SMNVEV (reference sequence). There are 13 residues in the CDR3. In DNA form, the CDR3 reads TGTGCCAGCAGTTTAAGAGGGAGGGGGACCCAGTACTTC. Translation gives CASSLRGRGTQYF.

This clone has a single count. V gene TRBV5-1 combines with J gene TRBJ2-3; 9 nucleotides agree with TRBD1. Germline loops: CDR1 SGHRS, CDR2 YFSETQ. The junction had 4 bases not matched to a gene; V was cut back by 5 bases and J by 0 bases. This CDR3 contains 15 residues. This CDR3 is CASSSGQGSTDTQYF. Written as DNA, the CDR3 is TGCGCCAGCAGTTCCGGACAGGGGAGCACAGATACGCAGTATTTT.

V and J are TRBV28 and TRBJ2-7, with 11 bases aligning to TRBD2. J lost 1 base, V lost 5 bases, and 10 bases had no gene match. Germline CDR1 is MDHEN and CDR2 is SYDVKM. The CDR3 covers 17 residues. CDR3: CASSPNPGLAESYEQYF. For the CDR3, the DNA is TGTGCCAGCAGTCCCAATCCGGGACTAGCGGAGTCCTACGAGCAGTACTTC.

This clone occurred a few times. J is TRBJ1-5 and V is TRBV2; D perhaps matches TRBD1 (5 bases). V lost 7 bases, J lost 6 bases, and 13 bases lay in between. CDR3 length: 13 amino acids. Germline assignment: CDR1 SNHLY and CDR2 FYNNEI. CDR3 DNA sequence: TGTGCCAGCACTCGCAGGGCACGTCAGCCCCAGCATTTT. Its protein product is CASTRRARQPQHF.

The rearrangement joins TRBV7-2 to TRBJ2-3; 8 nucleotides agree with TRBD1. Trimming took 5 bases from V and 8 from J; bases not matched to a gene: 12. This CDR3 is built from 15 residues. CDR1 is SGHTA and CDR2 is FQGNSA in the germline V gene. The CDR3 DNA follows: TGTGCCAGCAGCCTACGACAGGGGAAATGGGGTACGCAGTATTTT. Residues: CASSLRQGKWGTQYF.

The chain couples TRBV10-3 to TRBJ1-2, with 10 positions matching TRBD1. Germline CDR1 reads ENHRY; CDR2 reads SYGVKD. The CDR3 totals 16 residues. V lost 6 bases, J lost 0 bases, and 7 bases stayed unmatched. CDR3 bases: TGTGCCATCAGGACCGGGACAGGGGAAGCTAACTATGGCTACACCTTC. Its protein is CAIRTGTGEANYGYTF.

V and J are TRBV28 and TRBJ2-3; the match to TRBD1 covers 10 bases. The CDR3 loop spans 15 amino acids. The V and J ends lost 5 bases and 6 bases, in that order; junction bases with no gene match: 8. The V gene's germline CDR1 is MDHEN and CDR2 SYDVKM. The CDR3 sequence: CASSVRTGGLDTQYF. Here the CDR3 DNA reads TGTGCCAGCAGTGTCCGGACAGGGGGATTGGATACGCAGTATTTT.

The chain employs TRBV6-1 and TRBJ2-7; a weak D match, TRBD1 (5 bases). V dropped 3 bases and J dropped 0 bases, with 9 bases sitting between them. This CDR3 spans 14 amino acids. CDR1 and CDR2 from the germline V gene are MNHNS and SASEGT. DNA for the CDR3: TGTGCCAGCAGTGACTGGACAAACTCCTACGAGCAGTACTTC. It yields the protein CASSDWTNSYEQYF.

The chain joins TRBV9 to TRBJ1-2, with a tentative D call TRBD1 (5 bases). Germline CDR1 and CDR2: SGDLS and YYNGEE. V lost 3 bases and J 6 bases, leaving 6 bases between the germline ends. The CDR3 loop spans 11 amino acids. CDR3 amino acids: CASSARDGYTF. CDR3 sequence (DNA): TGTGCCAGCAGCGCCAGGGATGGCTACACCTTC. Full variable domain (missing parts from reference TRBV9 and TRBJ1-2): DSGVTQTPKHLITATGQRVTLRCSPRSGDLSVYWYQQSLDQGLQFLIQYYNGEERAKGNILERFSAQQFPDLHSELNLSSLELGDSALYFCASSARDGYTFGSGTRLTVV.

This clone was picked up one time. J is TRBJ1-2 and V is TRBV7-9, with 7 nucleotides matching TRBD1. V lost 3 bases to trimming and J lost 5 bases; unmatched junction nucleotides: 3. This CDR3 spans 13 amino acids. Per the germline V gene, CDR1 is SEHNR and CDR2 is FQNEAQ (reference sequence). CDR3 in amino acids: CASSFGTEYGYTF. The CDR3 coding sequence is TGTGCCAGCAGCTTTGGGACAGAATATGGCTACACCTTC.

This chain uses TRBV9 with TRBJ2-4; D might be TRBD2 (5 bases). Germline loops: CDR1 SGDLS, CDR2 YYNGEE. Trimming pared 5 bases from V and 5 bases from J, leaving 11 bases between. This CDR3 comprises 13 residues. The CDR3 nucleotides read TGTGCCAGCAGTGCAGTCGGGGAAAACATTCAGTACTTC. Amino acid sequence: CASSAVGENIQYF.

The rearrangement uses TRBV5-5 and TRBJ2-1; 10 bases are a match to TRBD2. Germline V gene sequence: CDR1 SGHKS, CDR2 YYEKEE (reference sequence). This CDR3 is 14 amino acids long. The V segment lost 3 bases and the J segment 8 bases; nucleotides outside the gene matches: 5. CDR3 amino acids: CASSSGTSVYEQFF. DNA for the CDR3: TGTGCCAGCAGCTCCGGGACTAGCGTCTATGAGCAGTTCTTC.

V and J are TRBV7-8 and TRBJ2-2, with 10 bases that match TRBD2. This CDR3 has 16 residues. J gave up 0 bases and V 5 bases, and 3 bases lay outside the gene matches. The germline gives CDR1 SGHVS, CDR2 FQNEAQ. The chain's CDR3 is CASSGLAGANTGELFF. CDR3 coding DNA: TGTGCCAGCAGCGGGCTAGCGGGAGCGAACACCGGGGAGCTGTTTTTT.

The chain uses TRBV15 and TRBJ1-5; 7 bases map to TRBD1. The CDR3 runs to 14 residues. V shed 2 bases, J shed 6 bases, and the junction held 4 bases outside the gene matches. Per the germline V gene, CDR1 is LNHNV and CDR2 is YYDKDF (reference sequence). The DNA of the CDR3 is TGTGCCACCAGCAGACCAGGGGGAGGTCAGCCCCAGCATTTT. Translating gives CATSRPGGGQPQHF.

This sequence joins TRBV7-3 and TRBJ2-3, with TRBD2 identical over 7 bases. V was pared by 5 bases and J by 12 bases, with 32 bases of the junction left unmatched. This CDR3 region has 20 residues. CDR1 is SGHTA and CDR2 is FQGTGA in the germline V gene. Here the CDR3 DNA reads TGTGCCAGCAGCCCCGAAGTTGAATGGGGGGGGAACCTTTCCCAAAACCTCCAGTATTTT. Translated, it gives CASSPEVEWGGNLSQNLQYF.

The chain carries TRBV9 and TRBJ2-1; TRBD2 is a possible D gene (6 bases). The CDR3 is made up of 15 amino acids. V dropped 0 bases and J dropped 3 bases, with 10 bases sitting between them. Germline loops: CDR1 SGDLS, CDR2 YYNGEE. The DNA of the CDR3 is TGTGCCAGCAGCGTAGGCGCGGGGCGCTACAATGAGCAGTTCTTC. Amino acid sequence: CASSVGAGRYNEQFF.

In this sample, this clone turned up once. This rearrangement joins TRBV6-1 to TRBJ2-5; TRBD2 agrees at 8 bases. Looked up from germline, CDR1 is MNHNS and CDR2 is SASEGT. With V trimmed by 7 bases and J by 3 bases, 10 bases remained unmatched. The CDR3 is 15 residues long. The CDR3 protein is CASNLAAGEKETQYF. As DNA, the CDR3 is TGTGCCAGCAATCTAGCAGCGGGAGAAAAAGAGACCCAGTACTTC.

The CDR3 nucleotides are TGTGCCACCGCGACAGGGGGATTAAATCAGCCCCAGCATTTT. As protein: CATATGGLNQPQHF. The rearrangement uses TRBV19 and TRBJ1-5; 9 nucleotides agree with TRBD1. The CDR3 is made up of 14 amino acids. Germline V gene data show CDR1 as LNHDA and CDR2 as SQIVND (reference sequence). The V segment lost 10 bases and the J segment 4 bases; nucleotides outside the gene matches: 8.